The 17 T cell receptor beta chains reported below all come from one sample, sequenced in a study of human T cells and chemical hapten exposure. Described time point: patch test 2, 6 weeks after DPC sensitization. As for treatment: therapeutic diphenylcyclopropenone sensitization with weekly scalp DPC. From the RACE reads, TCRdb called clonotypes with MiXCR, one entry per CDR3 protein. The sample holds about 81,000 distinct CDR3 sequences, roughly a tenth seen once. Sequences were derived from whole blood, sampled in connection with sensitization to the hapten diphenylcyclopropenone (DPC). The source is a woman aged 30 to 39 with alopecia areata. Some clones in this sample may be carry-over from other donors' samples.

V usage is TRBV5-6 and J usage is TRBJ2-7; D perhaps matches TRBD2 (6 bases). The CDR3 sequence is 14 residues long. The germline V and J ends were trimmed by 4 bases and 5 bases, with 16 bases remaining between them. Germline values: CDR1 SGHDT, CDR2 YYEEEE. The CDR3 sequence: CASSGLGPGDEQYF. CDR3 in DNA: TGTGCCAGCAGCGGCCTGGGACCGGGAGACGAGCAGTACTTC.

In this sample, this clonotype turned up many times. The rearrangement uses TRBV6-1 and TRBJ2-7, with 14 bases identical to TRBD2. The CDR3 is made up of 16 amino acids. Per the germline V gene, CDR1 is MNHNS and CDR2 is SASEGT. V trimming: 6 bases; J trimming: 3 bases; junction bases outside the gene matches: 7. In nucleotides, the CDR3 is TGTGCCAGCAGGACCGGGACTAGCGGGGGAGTCTACGAGCAGTACTTC. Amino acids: CASRTGTSGGVYEQYF.

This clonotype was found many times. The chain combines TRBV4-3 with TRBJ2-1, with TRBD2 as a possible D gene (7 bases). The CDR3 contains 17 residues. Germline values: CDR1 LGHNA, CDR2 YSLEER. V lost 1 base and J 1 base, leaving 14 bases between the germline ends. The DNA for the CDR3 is TGCGCCAGCAGCCAAGCCCGGGGGGCCAGTTCCTACAATGAGCAGTTCTTC. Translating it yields CASSQARGASSYNEQFF.

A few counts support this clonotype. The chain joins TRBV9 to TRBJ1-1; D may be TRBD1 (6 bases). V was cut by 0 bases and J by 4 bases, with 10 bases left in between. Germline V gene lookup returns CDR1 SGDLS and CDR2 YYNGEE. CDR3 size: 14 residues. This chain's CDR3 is CASSVVGGPTEAFF. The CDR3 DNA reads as TGTGCCAGCAGCGTAGTGGGGGGCCCCACTGAAGCTTTCTTT.

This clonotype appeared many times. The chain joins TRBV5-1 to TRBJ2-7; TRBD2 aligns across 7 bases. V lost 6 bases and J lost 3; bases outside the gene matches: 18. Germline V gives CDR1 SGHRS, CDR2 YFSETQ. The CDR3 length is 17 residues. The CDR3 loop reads CASKTSGGGRGIYEQYF. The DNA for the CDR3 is TGCGCCAGCAAGACGTCAGGAGGCGGGAGAGGGATCTACGAGCAGTACTTC.

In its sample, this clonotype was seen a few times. CDR3 bases: TGCAGTGCAACAGGACAGGACAATCAGCCCCAGCATTTT. Translation: CSATGQDNQPQHF. This chain connects TRBV20-1 to TRBJ1-5; 7 nucleotides line up with TRBD1. From germline, CDR1 is DFQATT and CDR2 SNEGSKA (reference sequence). The CDR3 is made up of 13 amino acids. The ends lost 6 bases at V and 3 bases at J; junction bases unmatched: 5.

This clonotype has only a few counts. CDR3 loop: CSVERPGQVSEQYF. The CDR3 nucleotides read TGCAGCGTTGAGCGACCGGGACAGGTGTCCGAGCAGTACTTC. The chain uses TRBV29-1 and TRBJ2-7; TRBD1 matches 8 bases. The CDR3 consists of 14 residues. The trim removed 3 bases at V and 6 bases at J, leaving 10 bases unmatched. Germline CDR1 reads SQVTM; CDR2 reads ANQGSEA.

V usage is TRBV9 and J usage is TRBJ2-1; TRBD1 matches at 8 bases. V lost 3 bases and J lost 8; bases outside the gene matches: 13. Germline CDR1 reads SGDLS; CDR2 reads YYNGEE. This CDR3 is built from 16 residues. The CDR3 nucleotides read TGTGCCAGCAGCGCAAGACGCGGACAGGGTTCCGATGAGCAGTTCTTC. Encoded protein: CASSARRGQGSDEQFF.

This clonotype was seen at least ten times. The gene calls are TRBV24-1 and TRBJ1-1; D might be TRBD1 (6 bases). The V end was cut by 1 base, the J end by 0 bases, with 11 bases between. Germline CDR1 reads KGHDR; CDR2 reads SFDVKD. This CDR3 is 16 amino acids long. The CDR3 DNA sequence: TGTGCCACCAGTGATTTTGGGGGGGACATGAACACTGAAGCTTTCTTT. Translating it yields CATSDFGGDMNTEAFF.

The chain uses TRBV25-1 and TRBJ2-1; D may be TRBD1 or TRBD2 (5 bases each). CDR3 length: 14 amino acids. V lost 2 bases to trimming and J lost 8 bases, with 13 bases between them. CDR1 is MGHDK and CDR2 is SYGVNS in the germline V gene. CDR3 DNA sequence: TGTGCCAGCAGTGAAGGGACGGTCTTATATGAGCAGTTCTTC. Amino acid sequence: CASSEGTVLYEQFF.

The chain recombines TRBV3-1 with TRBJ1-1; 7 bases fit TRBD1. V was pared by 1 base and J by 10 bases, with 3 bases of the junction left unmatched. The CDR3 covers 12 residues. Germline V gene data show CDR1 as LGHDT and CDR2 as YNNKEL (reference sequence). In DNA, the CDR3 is TGTGCCAGCAGCCAAGTAACAGGGGTAGCTTTCTTT. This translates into CASSQVTGVAFF.

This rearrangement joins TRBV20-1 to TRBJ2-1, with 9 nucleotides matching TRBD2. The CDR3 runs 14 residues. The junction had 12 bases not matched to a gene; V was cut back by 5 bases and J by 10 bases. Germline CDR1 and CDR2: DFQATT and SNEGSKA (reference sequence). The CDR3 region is CSAGGKREDGEQFF. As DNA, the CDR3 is TGCAGTGCTGGGGGAAAGCGGGAGGACGGGGAGCAGTTCTTC.

The CDR3 spells CASSLYKDGAGQPQHF. CDR3 nucleotide sequence: TGTGCCAGCAGCTTGTATAAGGACGGCGCGGGCCAGCCCCAGCATTTT. The J gene is TRBJ1-5, the V gene TRBV5-6; D unclear. CDR3 size: 16 residues. Trimming took 1 base from V and 7 from J, leaving 18 bases between them. Germline V gene data show CDR1 as SGHDT and CDR2 as YYEEEE.

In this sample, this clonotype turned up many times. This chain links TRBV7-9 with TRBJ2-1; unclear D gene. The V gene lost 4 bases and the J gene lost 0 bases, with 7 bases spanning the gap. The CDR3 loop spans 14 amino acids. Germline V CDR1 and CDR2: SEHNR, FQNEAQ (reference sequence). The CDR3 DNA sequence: TGTGCCAGCAGCTCCAGGAGCTCCTACAATGAGCAGTTCTTC. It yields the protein CASSSRSSYNEQFF.

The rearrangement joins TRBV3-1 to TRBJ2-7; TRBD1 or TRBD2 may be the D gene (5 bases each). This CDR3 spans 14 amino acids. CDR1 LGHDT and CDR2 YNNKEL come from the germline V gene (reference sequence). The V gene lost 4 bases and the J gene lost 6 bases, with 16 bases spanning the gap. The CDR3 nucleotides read TGTGCCAGCAGCCGGGGACGGATTCCCGGCGAGCAGTACTTC. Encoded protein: CASSRGRIPGEQYF.

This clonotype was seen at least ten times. The CDR3 DNA sequence: TGTGCCAGCAGTCCCTACGGGGCTCCCTACGAGCAGTACTTC. This sequence encodes CASSPYGAPYEQYF. V gene TRBV28 combines with J gene TRBJ2-7; tentatively, D is TRBD1 or TRBD2 (5 bases each). This CDR3 contains 14 residues. With 5 bases removed from V and 2 bases from J, the gap between germline ends came to 13 bases. The germline V gene encodes CDR1 MDHEN and CDR2 SYDVKM.

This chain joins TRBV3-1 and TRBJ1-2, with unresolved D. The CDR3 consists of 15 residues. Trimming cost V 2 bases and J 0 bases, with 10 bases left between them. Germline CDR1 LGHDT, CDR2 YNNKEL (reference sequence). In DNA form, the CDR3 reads TGTGCCAGCAGCCAAAAGGCCAGTTCTAACTATGGCTACACCTTC. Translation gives CASSQKASSNYGYTF.